A single sample gave rise to the 20 T cell receptor beta chains below, sequenced in a study of T-cell reconstitution after alpha-beta-depleted transplantation in children. Unique molecular identifiers were used in preparing the TCRbeta library. TCRdb reanalysed the PCR reads using MiXCR and keeps one entry per CDR3 protein. The repertoire includes 200,000 to 250,000 distinct CDR3 sequences, 8.4% of them detected once, and less than 40% sits in the top ten. The sample here was PBMCs, mostly from graft donor cells, taken 360 days after TCRalphabeta/CD19-depleted stem cell transplant. The receptors shown here come from a male patient under 10 years old who had a stem cell transplant for acute myeloid leukemia, so the T cells may come from the graft donor.

The CDR3 DNA reads TGCAGTGCGTTAGAGCGTGAAAAACTGTTTTTT. Translation gives CSALEREKLFF. The genes are TRBV20-1 and TRBJ1-4; D gene ambiguous. V dropped 6 bases and J dropped 7 bases, with 9 bases sitting between them. The CDR3 spans 11 residues. CDR1 and CDR2 (germline): DFQATT, SNEGSKA (reference sequence).

In this sample, this clonotype turned up many times. The rearrangement links TRBV9 to TRBJ1-2; D might be TRBD1 (5 bases). Germline V CDR1 and CDR2: SGDLS, YYNGEE. This CDR3 region has 12 residues. The ends were cut back, 4 bases at V and 8 bases at J, with 12 bases in the middle. The CDR3 spells CASSLRGGGYTF. The CDR3 region has the DNA TGTGCCAGCAGCCTCCGGGGGGGAGGCTACACCTTC. The full variable domain, its missing parts supplied by reference TRBV9 and TRBJ1-2, is DSGVTQTPKHLITATGQRVTLRCSPRSGDLSVYWYQQSLDQGLQFLIQYYNGEERAKGNILERFSAQQFPDLHSELNLSSLELGDSALYFCASSLRGGGYTFGSGTRLTVV.

Only a few counts were recorded for this clonotype. V and J are TRBV5-1 and TRBJ1-1; perhaps TRBD1 as D (5 bases). The CDR3 sequence is 15 residues long. The germline gives CDR1 SGHRS, CDR2 YFSETQ. V lost 4 bases and J lost 2, with 15 bases in between. The DNA of the CDR3 is TGCGCCAGCAGCCGGGCGGGGCAGCCCAACACTGAAGCTTTCTTT. Its protein product is CASSRAGQPNTEAFF.

This clonotype showed up just a few times. This chain connects TRBV29-1 to TRBJ2-1; 9 positions match TRBD1. This CDR3 has 15 amino acids. J lost 1 base, V lost 6 bases, and 7 bases had no gene match. Germline-derived CDR1 and CDR2 are SQVTM and ANQGSEA. Here the CDR3 reads CSVRGQGWSYNEQFF. DNA of the CDR3: TGCAGCGTAAGGGGACAGGGATGGTCCTACAATGAGCAGTTCTTC.

This clonotype was counted a few times. J is TRBJ1-6 and V is TRBV20-1, with 7 bases that match TRBD1. J lost 7 bases, V lost 1 base, and 7 bases had no gene match. The CDR3 totals 15 residues. Germline V gene lookup returns CDR1 DFQATT and CDR2 SNEGSKA (reference sequence). The CDR3 DNA reads as TGCAGTGCTAGAGTAAAGGGGGCCTGGAATTCACCCCTCCACTTT. It encodes CSARVKGAWNSPLHF.

Ten or more counts support this clonotype. V and J are TRBV7-2 and TRBJ2-4; TRBD1 is a possible D gene (7 bases). CDR1 and CDR2 (germline): SGHTA, FQGNSA. The CDR3 is made up of 14 amino acids. V dropped 5 bases and J dropped 2 bases, with 10 bases sitting between them. Here the CDR3 DNA reads TGTGCCAGCAGCCCAGGGGGGTCCAAAAACATTCAGTACTTC. As protein: CASSPGGSKNIQYF.

The chain is built from TRBV4-1 and TRBJ2-1; TRBD2 is a possible D gene (5 bases). The germline CDR1 and CDR2 sequences are MGHRA and YSYEKL. The V and J ends lost 3 bases and 5 bases respectively, with 8 bases between them. The CDR3 is 13 residues long. The CDR3 sequence is CASSHLADNEQFF. DNA of the CDR3: TGCGCCAGCAGCCACCTAGCTGACAATGAGCAGTTCTTC.

This clonotype occurred many times. The chain combines TRBV20-1 with TRBJ2-7; D possibly corresponds to TRBD1 (5 bases). Germline assignment: CDR1 DFQATT and CDR2 SNEGSKA (reference sequence). The CDR3 totals 12 residues. V dropped 3 bases and J dropped 5 bases, with 11 bases sitting between them. CDR3 region: CSASRGRDEQYF. The CDR3 DNA is TGCAGTGCTAGCCGAGGCAGGGACGAGCAGTACTTC.

This clonotype was picked up many times. The chain recombines TRBV12-3 or TRBV12-4 with TRBJ1-2, with unresolved D. The V end lost 8 bases, the J end lost 5 bases, and 12 bases lay between the germline ends. The CDR3 covers 12 residues. The CDR3 DNA follows: TGTGCCAGCGGACCGTTGGGGTATGGCTACACCTTC. Translated: CASGPLGYGYTF.

This clonotype was found a few times. The chain joins TRBV7-2 to TRBJ2-5, with D hard to call. Germline CDR1 SGHTA, CDR2 FQGNSA. There are 17 residues in the CDR3. V was trimmed by 4 bases and J by 5 bases, leaving 23 bases between them. The CDR3 DNA reads TGTGCCAGCAGCTCAGTACGAAGCCTCTTAAGTGGGGAGACCCAGTACTTC. Its protein product is CASSSVRSLLSGETQYF.

The sample holds many counts of this clonotype. This chain links TRBV28 with TRBJ2-3; D is unresolved. V lost 5 bases, J lost 8 bases, and 17 bases lay in between. CDR1 is MDHEN and CDR2 is SYDVKM in the germline V gene. CDR3 length: 14 amino acids. As DNA, the CDR3 is TGTGCCAGCAGTGGACCTATGGCCCTTGTTACGCAGTATTTT. The encoded protein is CASSGPMALVTQYF. The entire variable domain, with the rest obtained from reference TRBV28 and TRBJ2-3, is as follows: DVKVTQSSRYLVKRTGEKVFLECVQDMDHENMFWYRQDPGLGLRLIYFSYDVKMKEKGDIPEGYSVSREKKERFSLILESASTNQTSMYLCASSGPMALVTQYFGPGTRLTVL.

This chain uses TRBV3-1 with TRBJ2-3; TRBD1 is a possible D gene (7 bases). The CDR3 is 16 residues long. V shed 1 base and J shed 0 bases, with 11 bases lying between them. CDR1 and CDR2 (germline): LGHDT, YNNKEL (reference sequence). The CDR3 DNA sequence: TGTGCCAGCAGCCAAGGCCCAGGGGGGAGCACAGATACGCAGTATTTT. Protein: CASSQGPGGSTDTQYF.

This clonotype was seen many times. The genes are TRBV12-3 or TRBV12-4 and TRBJ2-3, with 14 bases identical to TRBD2. The J segment lost 2 bases and the V segment lost 3 bases, leaving 1 base of the junction unmatched. The CDR3 is 16 amino acids. The CDR3 DNA reads as TGTGCCAGCAGTTTGGGACTAGCGGGAGTCACAGATACGCAGTATTTT. This translates into CASSLGLAGVTDTQYF.

This clonotype has just a few counts. The rearrangement links TRBV7-2 to TRBJ2-1; perhaps TRBD2 as D (5 bases). CDR1 is SGHTA, CDR2 FQGNSA, per germline. The CDR3 sequence is 12 residues long. Trimming left V 8 bases short and J 8 bases short, with 13 bases between. This CDR3 is CASCTLEYEQFF. The CDR3 DNA follows: TGTGCCAGCTGTACACTAGAGTATGAGCAGTTCTTC.

This chain links TRBV7-9 with TRBJ1-3; D gene ambiguous. The CDR3 length is 15 residues. The germline V gene encodes CDR1 SEHNR and CDR2 FQNEAQ (reference sequence). V was shortened by 4 bases and J by 3 bases, with 13 bases between the two germline ends. As DNA, the CDR3 is TGTGCCAGCAGCTACTGGACCCTGCGTGGAAACACCATATATTTT. Protein: CASSYWTLRGNTIYF.

The rearrangement joins TRBV5-1 to TRBJ1-3; D remains ambiguous. The germline CDR1 and CDR2 sequences are SGHRS and YFSETQ. Trimming took 0 bases from V and 5 from J, leaving 15 bases between them. The CDR3 is made up of 16 amino acids. The CDR3 loop reads CASSLADLRERNTIYF. The CDR3 DNA sequence: TGCGCCAGCAGCTTGGCTGACTTACGAGAGAGAAACACCATATATTTT.

The chain carries TRBV5-1 and TRBJ1-4; no clear D. CDR1 is SGHRS, CDR2 YFSETQ, per germline. The CDR3 extends over 13 amino acids. Trimming took off 2 bases at V and 6 bases at J, with 8 bases between the two ends. The CDR3 DNA reads TGCGCCAGCAGCTTTTCCGGGGATGAAAAACTGTTTTTT. Translation gives CASSFSGDEKLFF.

This chain connects TRBV7-8 to TRBJ2-5, with TRBD2 identical over 9 bases. Germline CDR1 SGHVS, CDR2 FQNEAQ. This CDR3 region has 16 residues. V lost 1 base, J lost 6 bases, and 9 bases stayed unmatched. The CDR3 bases are TGTGCCAGCAGCTTAGGGGCGATAGCGGGAGTAAAGACCCAGTACTTC. As protein: CASSLGAIAGVKTQYF.

J is TRBJ1-2 and V is TRBV5-1; D not certain. Germline loops: CDR1 SGHRS, CDR2 YFSETQ. Deletions cut 0 bases from V and 4 bases from J, with 13 bases between. The CDR3 is 15 amino acids. The CDR3 here is CASSLAMASGYGYTF. DNA for the CDR3: TGCGCCAGCAGCTTGGCTATGGCCTCGGGCTATGGCTACACCTTC.

This clonotype was recorded at least ten times. This chain uses TRBV12-3 or TRBV12-4 with TRBJ2-7; perhaps TRBD2 as D (6 bases). This CDR3 has 11 amino acids. V lost 6 bases, J lost 4 bases, and 7 bases lay in between. The CDR3 here is CASSGGYEQYV. DNA for the CDR3: TGTGCCAGCAGCGGGGGTTACGAGCAGTACGTC.